Listed here are 8 T cell receptor beta chains from one sample, sequenced in a study of graft-versus-host responses after intestinal transplantation. These receptors' targets are unknown. Using immunoSEQ multiplex PCR, the repertoire was profiled, and TCRdb retains in-frame clones only, with some absent. The table records more than 85,000 clones, roughly 93% of them present only once. The sample was unstimulated CD8+ T cells sorted from spleen or lymph node cells, taken before intestinal transplant. The receptors were gathered from a human donor who received an intestinal transplant.

This clone was observed once. The chain recombines TRBV5-1 with TRBJ2-7; 8 nucleotides agree with TRBD1. V lost 6 bases, J lost 3 bases, and 11 bases stayed unmatched. The V gene's germline CDR1 is SGHRS and CDR2 YFSETQ. This CDR3 is 15 amino acids long. The chain's CDR3 is CASTRTGQGYYEQYF. The CDR3 DNA reads as TGCGCCAGCACGAGAACAGGACAGGGATACTACGAGCAGTACTTC.

The gene calls are TRBV4-1 and TRBJ1-5; 9 bases are a match to TRBD1. CDR1 is MGHRA and CDR2 is YSYEKL in the germline V gene. Unmatched junction bases numbered 10, after V lost 0 bases and J lost 7 bases. The CDR3 is made up of 17 amino acids. The CDR3 DNA sequence: TGCGCCAGCAGCCAAGACGAAACAGGGGGCTCCCGGCAGCCCCAGCATTTT. Amino acid sequence: CASSQDETGGSRQPQHF.

The chain couples TRBV10-2 to TRBJ2-2, with 10 positions matching TRBD2. CDR3 length: 15 amino acids. In germline, CDR1 is WSHSY, CDR2 SAAADI. Trimming removed 2 bases from V and 7 bases from J; junction bases left unmatched: 4. CDR3 sequence reads: CASSEQREGDGELFF. As DNA, the CDR3 is TGCGCCAGCAGTGAGCAGCGGGAGGGTGACGGGGAGCTGTTTTTT.

With respect to this clone: Other DNA sequences from this sample encode an identical CDR3 as well. The chain employs TRBV5-6 and TRBJ1-1; D not resolved. Trimming stripped 5 bases from V and 0 bases from J, with 5 bases between. The CDR3 is made up of 12 amino acids. CDR1 is SGHDT, CDR2 YYEEEE, per germline. The CDR3 DNA reads TGTGCCAGCAGGAGAGTGAACACTGAAGCTTTCTTT. This codes for CASRRVNTEAFF.

The chain is built from TRBV30 and TRBJ2-7; 7 positions match TRBD2. Germline lookup yields CDR1 GTSNPN and CDR2 SVGIG (reference sequence). CDR3 size: 12 residues. Trimming removed 2 bases from V and 6 bases from J; junction bases left unmatched: 4. The CDR3: CAWSQSGGEQYF. The DNA for the CDR3 is TGTGCCTGGAGTCAATCGGGAGGCGAGCAGTACTTC.

The chain has TRBV5-4 and TRBJ2-3; no definite D call. Germline V gene lookup returns CDR1 SGHNT and CDR2 YYREEE (reference sequence). The CDR3 is 13 amino acids. V lost 2 bases and J 5 bases, leaving 9 bases between the germline ends. In nucleotides, the CDR3 is TGTGCCAGCAGCTTCCCAATTGGAGATACGCAGTATTTT. Its translation: CASSFPIGDTQYF. The complete variable domain, with remaining parts taken from reference TRBV5-4 and TRBJ2-3, reads ETGVTQSPTHLIKTRGQQVTLRCSSQSGHNTVSWYQQALGQGPQFIFQYYREEENGRGNFPPRFSGLQFPNYSSELNVNALELDDSALYLCASSFPIGDTQYFGPGTRLTVL.

The V and J genes are TRBV27 and TRBJ1-5; D unresolved. The CDR3 spans 15 residues. The germline gives CDR1 MNHEY, CDR2 SMNVEV (reference sequence). V lost 5 bases and J 2 bases, leaving 13 bases between the germline ends. CDR3 loop: CASSREGKGNQPQHF. CDR3 DNA sequence: TGTGCCAGCAGTCGAGAGGGCAAGGGCAATCAGCCCCAGCATTTT.

This rearrangement joins TRBV7-9 to TRBJ2-1; D is unresolved. The length of the CDR3 is 15 residues. Germline V gene sequence: CDR1 SEHNR, CDR2 FQNEAQ (reference sequence). V lost 1 base to trimming and J lost 2 bases, with 9 bases between them. Written as DNA, the CDR3 is TGTGCCAGCAGCTTAGGTCTAGGACCCTACAATGAGCAGTTCTTC. Protein: CASSLGLGPYNEQFF.